These 18 T cell receptor beta chains came from one sample sequenced in a study of T-cell reconstitution after alpha-beta-depleted transplantation in children. As it was prepared, the TCRbeta library received unique molecular identifiers. Using its own MiXCR run on the PCR reads, TCRdb lists one record per CDR3 protein. The repertoire has some 550,000 distinct CDR3 sequences, roughly 24% of them found once; the top ten carry roughly 15%. The material sequenced was PBMCs, mostly from graft donor cells, taken 360 days after TCRalphabeta/CD19-depleted stem cell transplant. The receptors originated from a boy younger than two who had a stem cell transplant for acute myeloid leukemia, so the T cells may come from the graft donor.

There are many counts of this clonotype. The chain has TRBV29-1 and TRBJ1-1; D is ambiguous. Trimming removed 3 bases from V and 0 bases from J, with 8 bases in between. This CDR3 contains 13 residues. Germline CDR1 and CDR2: SQVTM and ANQGSEA. The CDR3, as DNA: TGCAGCGTTGAGCTCCTGATGAACACTGAAGCTTTCTTT. Protein sequence: CSVELLMNTEAFF.

V gene TRBV19 combines with J gene TRBJ1-1; D possibly corresponds to TRBD1 (6 bases). Trimming took off 4 bases at V and 1 base at J, with 10 bases between the two ends. The CDR3 extends over 14 amino acids. Germline V gene sequence: CDR1 LNHDA, CDR2 SQIVND (reference sequence). The CDR3 spells CASSNGQTNTEAFF. The DNA for the CDR3 is TGTGCCAGTAGTAACGGACAGACGAACACTGAAGCTTTCTTT.

This clonotype was counted only a few times. The J gene is TRBJ2-5, the V gene TRBV7-9; 8 bases are a match to TRBD1. V lost 5 bases to trimming and J lost 5 bases; unmatched junction nucleotides: 10. In germline, CDR1 is SEHNR, CDR2 FQNEAQ (reference sequence). The CDR3 totals 15 residues. CDR3 nucleotides: TGTGCCAGCAGCGGACAGGGTGGGGTGGAGGAGACCCAGTACTTC. Translation gives CASSGQGGVEETQYF.

The V gene is TRBV10-3, the J gene TRBJ1-1; D not certain. Germline V CDR1 and CDR2: ENHRY, SYGVKD. Between the trimmed V and J ends, which lost 0 bases and 1 base, there was a span of 12 bases. The CDR3 has 16 amino acids. The CDR3 bases are TGTGCCATCAGTGAGTCGAAGGGCAGAGCGAACACTGAAGCTTTCTTT. Its protein is CAISESKGRANTEAFF.

To note about this clonotype: The junction and the germline gene differ at one end; a read error may be behind it. CDR3 region: CSGRKQRGDLLNSYNEQFF. Here the CDR3 DNA reads TGCAGTGGTAGAAAACAGCGGGGGGACCTCCTAAACTCCTACAATGAGCAGTTCTTC. The chain employs TRBV20-1 and TRBJ2-1, with 9 bases aligning to TRBD2. CDR1 DFQATT and CDR2 SNEGSKA come from the germline V gene (reference sequence). The CDR3 length is 19 residues.

This clonotype was recorded many times. The chain recombines TRBV12-3 or TRBV12-4 with TRBJ2-2; TRBD1 might be the D (6 bases). Trimming removed 9 bases at V and 6 bases at J, with 17 bases between. CDR3 length equals 14 residues. The DNA of the CDR3 is TGTGCCAGTCAGAAACAGGGTAGCGCCGGGGAGCTGTTTTTT. Translated, it gives CASQKQGSAGELFF.

This chain uses TRBV4-3 with TRBJ1-5; D call uncertain. The germline V gene encodes CDR1 LGHNA and CDR2 YSLEER. This CDR3 has 15 amino acids. V was clipped by 0 bases and J by 6 bases, with 12 bases between them. The CDR3 loop is CASSQDWTYLQPQHF. Written as DNA, the CDR3 is TGCGCCAGCAGCCAAGATTGGACTTACCTTCAGCCCCAGCATTTT.

This clonotype was observed many times. The chain carries TRBV9 and TRBJ2-5, with 9 bases lining up with TRBD2. Germline trimming cut 0 bases from V and 5 bases from J; bases unmatched to any gene: 5. The CDR3 is 15 residues long. Germline CDR1 is SGDLS and CDR2 is YYNGEE. CDR3 sequence (DNA): TGTGCCAGCAGCGTAGGGGGGACTAGCCGTGAGACCCAGTACTTC. As protein: CASSVGGTSRETQYF.

The chain combines TRBV6-1 with TRBJ2-5; the D is unclear. The CDR3 is 14 amino acids. Between the trimmed V and J ends, which lost 7 bases and 3 bases, there was a span of 15 bases. CDR1 and CDR2 (germline): MNHNS, SASEGT. DNA for the CDR3: TGTGCCAGCACCAAGGTGGCAAGCAAAGAGACCCAGTACTTC. Translation: CASTKVASKETQYF.

This clonotype came up a few times. The chain couples TRBV11-2 to TRBJ2-2; 8 bases align to TRBD2. J was trimmed by 2 bases and V by 4 bases; bases with no gene match: 12. The CDR3 extends over 18 amino acids. Germline V gene sequence: CDR1 SGHAT, CDR2 FQNNGV. The CDR3 reads CASSSPRPGLVNTGELFF. In nucleotides, the CDR3 is TGTGCCAGCAGCTCACCGAGACCGGGACTAGTAAACACCGGGGAGCTGTTTTTT. Variable domain in full (rest from reference TRBV11-2 and TRBJ2-2): EAGVAQSPRYKIIEKRQSVAFWCNPISGHATLYWYQQILGQGPKLLIQFQNNGVVDDSQLPKDRFSAERLKGVDSTLKIQPAKLEDSAVYLCASSSPRPGLVNTGELFFGEGSRLTVL.

This clonotype appeared a few times. V and J are TRBV20-1 and TRBJ1-3, with a tentative D call TRBD1 (6 bases). The CDR3 is made up of 17 amino acids. Germline V gives CDR1 DFQATT, CDR2 SNEGSKA (reference sequence). With 0 bases removed from V and 3 bases from J, the gap between germline ends came to 18 bases. The CDR3 here is CSARDNLGQSDGNTIYF. CDR3 nucleotide sequence: TGCAGTGCTAGAGATAACCTAGGACAGTCCGATGGAAACACCATATATTTT.

Only a few counts were recorded for this clonotype. The rearrangement links TRBV5-6 to TRBJ1-6, with D possibly TRBD1 on 6 matching bases. The CDR3 contains 15 residues. Germline V lookup: CDR1 SGHDT, CDR2 YYEEEE. V shed 4 bases and J shed 12 bases, with 20 bases lying between them. As DNA, the CDR3 is TGTGCCAGCAGCGGCAGACTCAGGGGATATGGACCCCTCCACTTT. This gives the protein CASSGRLRGYGPLHF. The full variable domain, in which reference TRBV5-6 and TRBJ1-6 provide the parts outside the CDR3, is DAGVTQSPTHLIKTRGQQVTLRCSPKSGHDTVSWYQQALGQGPQFIFQYYEEEERQRGNFPDRFSGHQFPNYSSELNVNALLLGDSALYLCASSGRLRGYGPLHFGNGTRLTVT.

In this sample, this clonotype turned up a few times. V usage is TRBV14 and J usage is TRBJ1-5; tentative D call: TRBD1 (6 bases). CDR3 length: 13 residues. Trimming took 1 base from V and 5 from J, leaving 6 bases between them. Germline-derived CDR1 and CDR2 are SGHDN and FVKESK. The chain's CDR3 is CASSQAGDQPQHF. DNA for the CDR3: TGTGCCAGCAGCCAAGCAGGGGATCAGCCCCAGCATTTT.

The chain joins TRBV28 to TRBJ2-7; 10 positions agree with TRBD1. Germline V gives CDR1 MDHEN, CDR2 SYDVKM. V was clipped by 2 bases and J by 6 bases; unmatched bases: 4. CDR3 length: 14 residues. In DNA, the CDR3 is TGTGCCAGCAGTTTAGGGACAGGGGTCAGCGAGCAGTACGTC. Amino acid sequence: CASSLGTGVSEQYV.

A few counts support this clonotype. This chain connects TRBV4-3 to TRBJ2-2; 9 bases are shared with TRBD1. This CDR3 has 16 residues. Germline-derived CDR1 and CDR2 are LGHNA and YSLEER. Trimming removed 3 bases from V and 3 bases from J; junction bases left unmatched: 5. CDR3 nucleotides: TGCGCCAGCAGCCAGATGGACAGGGGATACACCGGGGAGCTGTTTTTT. Its translation is CASSQMDRGYTGELFF.

This clonotype appeared once. This sequence joins TRBV19 and TRBJ2-3, with D perhaps assigned TRBD1 or TRBD2 (5 bases each). The CDR3 has 18 residues. Trimming took 6 bases from V and 2 from J, leaving 24 bases between them. Germline V CDR1 and CDR2: LNHDA, SQIVND (reference sequence). The DNA of the CDR3 is TGTGCCAGTAGCACGGGGCGCACCTTCCCCCTCACCACAGATACGCAGTATTTT. Translation: CASSTGRTFPLTTDTQYF.

This rearrangement joins TRBV15 to TRBJ2-7, with 8 positions matching TRBD2. Trimming cost V 6 bases and J 2 bases; bases outside gene matches: 6. The CDR3 has 14 amino acids. CDR1 is LNHNV, CDR2 YYDKDF, per germline (reference sequence). In DNA form, the CDR3 reads TGTGCCACCAGGGGCGGGGGGACAACCTACGAGCAGTACTTC. This sequence encodes CATRGGGTTYEQYF.

This clonotype was detected only a few times. The CDR3 reads CSAPERTGKETQYF. The CDR3 bases are TGCAGTGCTCCAGAACGTACAGGGAAAGAGACCCAGTACTTC. The chain carries TRBV20-1 and TRBJ2-5; D possibly corresponds to TRBD1 (6 bases). Germline V lookup: CDR1 DFQATT, CDR2 SNEGSKA (reference sequence). The length of the CDR3 is 14 residues. Trimming cost V 5 bases and J 3 bases, with 16 bases left between them.